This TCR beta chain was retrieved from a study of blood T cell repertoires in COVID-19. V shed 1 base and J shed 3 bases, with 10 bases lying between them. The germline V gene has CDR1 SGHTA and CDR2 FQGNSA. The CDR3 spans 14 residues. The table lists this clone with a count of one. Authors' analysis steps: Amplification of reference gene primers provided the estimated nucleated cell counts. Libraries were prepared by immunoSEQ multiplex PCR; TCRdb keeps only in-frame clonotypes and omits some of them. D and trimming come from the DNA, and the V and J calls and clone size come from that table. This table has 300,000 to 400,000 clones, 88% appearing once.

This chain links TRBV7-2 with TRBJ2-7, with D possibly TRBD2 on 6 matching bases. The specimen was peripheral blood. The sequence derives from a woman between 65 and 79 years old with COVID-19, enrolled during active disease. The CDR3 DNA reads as TGTGCCAGCAGCTTAGGCGGGACCCTCTACGAGCAGTACTTC. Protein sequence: CASSLGGTLYEQYF.